This T cell receptor (beta chain) is drawn from a study of T cell repertoires in cytomegalovirus infection. Study-wide context: It was the public TCR beta signatures that indicated both CMV infection and matching HLA type.

Each CDR3 protein is one row after TCRdb ran MiXCR on the reads. The data hold some 100,000 distinct CDR3 sequences, with 20% to 25% observed a single time. This CDR3 has 16 residues. Trimming at V came to 4 bases and at J to 9 bases, leaving 13 bases not matched to a gene. Germline V gene data show CDR1 as MNHNY and CDR2 as SVGAGI (reference sequence). Study results and caveats: There were HLA-C-restricted CMV-specific TCR beta clonotypes dominating the ex vivo response.

This clonotype was seen a handful of times. Its target is not known. This chain uses TRBV6-6 with TRBJ2-1; 9 bases are shared with TRBD2. The sample consisted of CD8+ T cells from PBMCs. This receptor was identified in a human donor in good health (CMV status not recorded). Some clones in this sample may be carry-over from other donors' samples. The CDR3 reads CASSWVGAGGRREQFF. CDR3 DNA sequence: TGTGCCAGCAGTTGGGTCGGGGCGGGGGGGCGACGTGAGCAGTTCTTC.